Listed below are T cell receptor beta chains from one sample, sequenced in a study of T-cell reconstitution after alpha-beta-depleted transplantation in children. Each CDR3 protein is one row after TCRdb ran MiXCR on the PCR reads. The sample yields fewer than 750,000 distinct CDR3 sequences, around 23% seen once. This sample comprised PBMCs, mostly from graft donor cells, obtained 360 days after TCRalphabeta/CD19-depleted stem cell transplant. Receptors were obtained from a boy in the first two years of life who had a stem cell transplant for acute myeloid leukemia, so the T cells may come from the graft donor. The CDR3 runs from the conserved cysteine through the conserved F or W. Fields, in order: clone size, V gene, J gene, D gene, CDR3 length, CDR3 protein, CDR3 DNA. A D gene is named only where the DNA matches it firmly. The size field is filled for only some rows; it gives once, few, many or a size class.

clone_size: many; v_call: TRBV20-1; j_call: TRBJ1-6; d_call: .; cdr3_length: 16; cdr3_aa: CSARVPQLFYNSPLHF; cdr3_nt: TGCAGTGCTAGAGTACCACAGTTATTCTATAATTCACCCCTCCACTTT
clone_size: many; v_call: TRBV20-1; j_call: TRBJ2-7; d_call: .; cdr3_length: 15; cdr3_aa: CSARDAGTGSYEQYF; cdr3_nt: TGCAGTGCTAGAGACGCCGGGACGGGCTCCTACGAGCAGTACTTC
clone_size: few; v_call: TRBV20-1; j_call: TRBJ2-2; d_call: TRBD2; cdr3_length: 16; cdr3_aa: CSARTAGAQNTGELFF; cdr3_nt: TGCAGTGCTAGGACAGCGGGGGCCCAAAACACCGGGGAGCTGTTTTTT
clone_size: many; v_call: TRBV4-1; j_call: TRBJ2-5; d_call: TRBD1; cdr3_length: 15; cdr3_aa: CASTPGTALQETQYF; cdr3_nt: TGCGCCAGCACCCCCGGGACAGCGCTACAAGAGACCCAGTACTTC
clone_size: many; v_call: TRBV25-1; j_call: TRBJ2-1; d_call: .; cdr3_length: 15; cdr3_aa: CASSDHRVTWNEQFF; cdr3_nt: TGTGCCAGCAGTGATCACAGGGTTACATGGAATGAGCAGTTCTTC
clone_size: .; v_call: TRBV25-1; j_call: TRBJ2-1; d_call: .; cdr3_length: 16; cdr3_aa: CASSGPTRRFTNEQFF; cdr3_nt: TGTGCCAGCAGTGGTCCGACTAGAAGGTTTACAAATGAGCAGTTCTTC
clone_size: .; v_call: TRBV7-2; j_call: TRBJ1-2; d_call: .; cdr3_length: 15; cdr3_aa: CASSLGSDTNYGYTF; cdr3_nt: TGTGCCAGCAGCTTAGGGTCAGATACTAACTATGGCTACACCTTC
clone_size: many; v_call: TRBV12-3/TRBV12-4; j_call: TRBJ2-3; d_call: TRBD2; cdr3_length: 15; cdr3_aa: CASTPRGGRTDTQYF; cdr3_nt: TGTGCCAGCACCCCCCGGGGGGGACGCACAGATACGCAGTATTTT
clone_size: .; v_call: TRBV7-9; j_call: TRBJ2-4; d_call: TRBD1; cdr3_length: 12; cdr3_aa: CASSPGVGQGYF; cdr3_nt: TGTGCCAGCAGCCCAGGCGTGGGACAGGGGTACTTC
clone_size: many; v_call: TRBV11-2; j_call: TRBJ2-3; d_call: .; cdr3_length: 17; cdr3_aa: CASSLVILRVGTDTQYF; cdr3_nt: TGTGCCAGCAGCTTAGTAATCCTAAGGGTTGGCACAGATACGCAGTATTTT
clone_size: .; v_call: TRBV19; j_call: TRBJ1-5; d_call: TRBD1; cdr3_length: 15; cdr3_aa: CASTNGGQGNQPQHF; cdr3_nt: TGTGCCAGTACTAACGGGGGACAGGGGAATCAGCCCCAGCATTTT
clone_size: many; v_call: TRBV9; j_call: TRBJ2-1; d_call: TRBD2; cdr3_length: 14; cdr3_aa: CASSPPGGRNEQFF; cdr3_nt: TGTGCCAGCAGCCCCCCGGGGGGTAGAAATGAGCAGTTCTTC
clone_size: .; v_call: TRBV20-1; j_call: TRBJ2-5; d_call: TRBD2; cdr3_length: 17; cdr3_aa: CSARSTPSGGPQETQYF; cdr3_nt: TGCAGTGCTAGATCGACCCCTAGCGGGGGGCCACAAGAGACCCAGTACTTC
clone_size: .; v_call: TRBV5-1; j_call: TRBJ2-5; d_call: .; cdr3_length: 16; cdr3_aa: CASSLVGRQREETQYF; cdr3_nt: TGCGCCAGCAGCTTGGTCGGCCGGCAGAGGGAGGAGACCCAGTACTTC
clone_size: many; v_call: TRBV20-1; j_call: TRBJ2-1; d_call: TRBD1; cdr3_length: 14; cdr3_aa: CSARGSYRGHEQFF; cdr3_nt: TGCAGTGCCAGGGGATCGTACAGGGGACATGAGCAGTTCTTC
clone_size: many; v_call: TRBV28; j_call: TRBJ2-2; d_call: .; cdr3_length: 16; cdr3_aa: CASTRANRANTGELFF; cdr3_nt: TGTGCCAGCACCCGGGCCAACCGAGCGAACACCGGGGAGCTGTTTTTT
clone_size: few; v_call: TRBV29-1; j_call: TRBJ2-1; d_call: .; cdr3_length: 12; cdr3_aa: CSVRQGPNEQFF; cdr3_nt: TGCAGCGTTCGTCAAGGGCCCAATGAGCAGTTCTTC
clone_size: many; v_call: TRBV6-5; j_call: TRBJ1-5; d_call: TRBD1; cdr3_length: 15; cdr3_aa: CASSYSRQGSQPQHF; cdr3_nt: TGTGCCAGCAGTTACTCGCGACAGGGAAGTCAGCCCCAGCATTTT
clone_size: .; v_call: TRBV5-1; j_call: TRBJ1-1; d_call: .; cdr3_length: 12; cdr3_aa: CASLDSGTEAFF; cdr3_nt: TGCGCCAGCCTGGATTCGGGCACTGAAGCTTTCTTT
clone_size: few; v_call: TRBV6-5; j_call: TRBJ2-7; d_call: TRBD1; cdr3_length: 17; cdr3_aa: CASSYPKPGQSSYEQYF; cdr3_nt: TGTGCCAGCAGTTACCCCAAACCGGGACAGAGCTCCTACGAGCAGTACTTC
clone_size: many; v_call: TRBV5-1; j_call: TRBJ1-5; d_call: .; cdr3_length: 16; cdr3_aa: CASSLDGGPGNQPQHF; cdr3_nt: TGCGCCAGCAGCTTGGATGGGGGGCCGGGCAATCAGCCCCAGCATTTT
clone_size: .; v_call: TRBV20-1; j_call: TRBJ1-1; d_call: .; cdr3_length: 16; cdr3_aa: CSARTSGTSGATEAFF; cdr3_nt: TGCAGTGCTCGGACGTCTGGGACCTCCGGGGCCACTGAAGCTTTCTTT
clone_size: .; v_call: TRBV4-3; j_call: TRBJ2-1; d_call: TRBD1; cdr3_length: 17; cdr3_aa: CASSQDRTGGYSNEQFF; cdr3_nt: TGCGCCAGCAGCCAAGACCGGACAGGGGGCTATAGTAATGAGCAGTTCTTC
clone_size: few; v_call: TRBV6-1; j_call: TRBJ2-3; d_call: TRBD2; cdr3_length: 18; cdr3_aa: CASSKGSGGAYRTDTQYF; cdr3_nt: TGTGCCAGCAGCAAAGGGAGCGGGGGGGCCTATCGCACAGATACGCAGTATTTT
clone_size: many; v_call: TRBV4-3; j_call: TRBJ2-1; d_call: .; cdr3_length: 15; cdr3_aa: CASSQDRGAHNEQFF; cdr3_nt: TGCGCCAGCAGCCAAGATCGGGGGGCTCACAATGAGCAGTTCTTC
clone_size: .; v_call: TRBV4-3; j_call: TRBJ2-1; d_call: .; cdr3_length: 14; cdr3_aa: CASSQVSGPNEQFF; cdr3_nt: TGCGCCAGCAGCCAAGTTTCAGGGCCCAATGAGCAGTTCTTC
clone_size: .; v_call: TRBV6-5; j_call: TRBJ2-3; d_call: TRBD1; cdr3_length: 18; cdr3_aa: CASSYSFPQGARTDTQYF; cdr3_nt: TGTGCCAGCAGTTACTCGTTCCCCCAGGGGGCTCGCACAGATACGCAGTATTTT
clone_size: many; v_call: TRBV24-1; j_call: TRBJ2-5; d_call: TRBD2; cdr3_length: 17; cdr3_aa: CATSDATSGGLQETQYF; cdr3_nt: TGTGCCACCAGTGATGCGACTAGCGGGGGCCTCCAAGAGACCCAGTACTTC
clone_size: many; v_call: TRBV6-2/TRBV6-3; j_call: TRBJ2-3; d_call: TRBD2; cdr3_length: 14; cdr3_aa: CASSYPGLAEGSFF; cdr3_nt: TGTGCCAGCAGTTACCCCGGACTAGCGGAGGGTTCTTTTTTT